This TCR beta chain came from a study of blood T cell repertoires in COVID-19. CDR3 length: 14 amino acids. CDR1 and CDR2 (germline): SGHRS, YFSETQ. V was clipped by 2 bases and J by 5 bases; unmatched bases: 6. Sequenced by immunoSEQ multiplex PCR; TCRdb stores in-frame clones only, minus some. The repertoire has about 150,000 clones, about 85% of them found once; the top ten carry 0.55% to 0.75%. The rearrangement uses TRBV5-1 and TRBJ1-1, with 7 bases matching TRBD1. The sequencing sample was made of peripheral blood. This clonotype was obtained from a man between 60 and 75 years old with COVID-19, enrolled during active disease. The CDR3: CASSLGQVRTEAFF. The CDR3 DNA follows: TGCGCCAGCAGCTTAGGACAGGTCAGAACTGAAGCTTTCTTT.